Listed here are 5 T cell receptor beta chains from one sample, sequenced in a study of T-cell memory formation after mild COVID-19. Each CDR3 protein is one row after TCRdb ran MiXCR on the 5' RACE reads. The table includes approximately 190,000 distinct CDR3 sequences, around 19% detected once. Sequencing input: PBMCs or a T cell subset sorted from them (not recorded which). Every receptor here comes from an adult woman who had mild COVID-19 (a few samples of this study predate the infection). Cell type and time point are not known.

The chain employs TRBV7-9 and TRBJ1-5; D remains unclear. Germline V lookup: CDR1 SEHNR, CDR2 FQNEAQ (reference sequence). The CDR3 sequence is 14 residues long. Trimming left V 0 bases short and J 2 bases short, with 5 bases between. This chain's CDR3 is CASSLAAGNQPQHF. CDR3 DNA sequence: TGTGCCAGCAGCTTAGCGGCGGGCAATCAGCCCCAGCATTTT.

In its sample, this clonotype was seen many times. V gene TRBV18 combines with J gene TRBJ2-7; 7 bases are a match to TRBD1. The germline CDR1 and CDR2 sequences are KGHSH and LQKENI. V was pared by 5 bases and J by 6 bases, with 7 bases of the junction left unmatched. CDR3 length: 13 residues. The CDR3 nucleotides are TGTGCCAGCTCATCAACAGGGGTTAGCGAGCAGTACTTC. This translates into CASSSTGVSEQYF.

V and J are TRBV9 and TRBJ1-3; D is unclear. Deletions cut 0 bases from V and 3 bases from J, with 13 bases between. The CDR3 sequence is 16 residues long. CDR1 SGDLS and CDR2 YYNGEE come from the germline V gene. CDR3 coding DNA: TGTGCCAGCAGCGTAGATCTGCGGGGTGGTGGAAACACCATATATTTT. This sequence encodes CASSVDLRGGGNTIYF.

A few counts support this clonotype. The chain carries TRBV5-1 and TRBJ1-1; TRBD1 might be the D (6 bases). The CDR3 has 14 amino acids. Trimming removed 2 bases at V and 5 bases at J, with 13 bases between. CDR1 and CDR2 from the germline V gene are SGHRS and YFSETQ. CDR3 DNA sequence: TGCGCCAGCAGCTTCGGGACACGGGCAACTGAAGCTTTCTTT. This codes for CASSFGTRATEAFF.

The CDR3 loop is CAISEFDRISYTF. CDR3 bases: TGTGCCATCAGTGAGTTTGACAGGATTAGCTACACCTTC. The rearrangement links TRBV10-3 to TRBJ1-2; D possibly corresponds to TRBD1 (6 bases). This CDR3 spans 13 amino acids. Looked up from germline, CDR1 is ENHRY and CDR2 is SYGVKD. The V gene lost 1 base and the J gene lost 9 bases, with 12 bases spanning the gap.